This T cell receptor beta chain was profiled in a study of shared clonotypes between healthy human individuals. Study-level findings and limits: Clonotype sharing across several donors was observed for around 5.1% of naive CD4 clonotypes. Few donors limited the genetic and exposure-history diversity represented. Tissues were not sampled, only blood, and their repertoires likely differ.

The table came from immunoSEQ multiplex PCR; TCRdb's copy has only in-frame clones and leaves some out. The table shows some 1 million clones, with approximately 68% occurring only once. Remarks on this clone: The antigen remains unidentified.

The sample taken for sequencing was memory CD4+ T cells sorted from blood. As for subset: CD45RA-negative fraction. This TCR was recovered from a man between 18 and 29 years old in good health.

The CDR3 sequence: CSVERGTAYNEQFF. The CDR3 region has the DNA TGCAGCGTTGAAAGGGGTACAGCATACAATGAGCAGTTCTTC. This chain joins TRBV29-1 and TRBJ2-1; D possibly corresponds to TRBD1 (5 bases). Germline-derived CDR1 and CDR2 are SQVTM and ANQGSEA. The CDR3 is made up of 14 amino acids. V was clipped by 2 bases and J by 4 bases, with 12 bases between them.